The clone carrying this T cell receptor beta chain counts as medium-sized (0.01 to 0.1%). What it binds is unknown. Germline V gene lookup returns CDR1 SNHLY and CDR2 FYNNEI. The CDR3 has 11 residues. Between the trimmed V and J ends, which lost 2 bases and 3 bases, there was a span of 2 bases. These data belong to a study of breast tumors, draining lymph nodes, adjacent tissues. TCRdb used MiXCR to reprocess the multiplex PCR reads, holding one entry per CDR3 protein. The data hold about 32,000 distinct CDR3 sequences, with roughly 36% observed a single time. General observations from the study: Tumor repertoires ranked between lymph nodes and nontumor tissue in diversity, with V and J gene preferences. Compared with basal-like, luminal-like tumors shared significantly more repertoire with nontumor tissue. Most tumor T cells seemingly derive from lymph node, then expand in tumor.

The material sequenced was breast tumor tissue. The receptor was derived from a female donor with breast cancer. Some clones in this sample may be carry-over from other donors' samples. The rearrangement joins TRBV2 to TRBJ2-7, with D hard to call. Here the CDR3 DNA reads TGTGCCAGCAGTGAATTCTACGAGCAGTACTTC. This gives the protein CASSEFYEQYF.